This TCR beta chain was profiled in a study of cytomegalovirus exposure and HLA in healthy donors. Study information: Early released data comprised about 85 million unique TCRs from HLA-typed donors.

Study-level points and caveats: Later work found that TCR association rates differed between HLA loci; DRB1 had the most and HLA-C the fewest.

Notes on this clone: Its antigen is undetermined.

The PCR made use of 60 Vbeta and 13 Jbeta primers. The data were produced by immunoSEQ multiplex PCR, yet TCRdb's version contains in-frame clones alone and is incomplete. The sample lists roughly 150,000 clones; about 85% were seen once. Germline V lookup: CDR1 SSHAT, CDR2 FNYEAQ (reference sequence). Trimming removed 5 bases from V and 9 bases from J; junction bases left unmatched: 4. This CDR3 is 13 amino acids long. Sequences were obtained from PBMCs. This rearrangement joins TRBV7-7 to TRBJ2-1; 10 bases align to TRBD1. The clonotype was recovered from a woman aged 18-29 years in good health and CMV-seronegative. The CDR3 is CASSAGQGGEQFF. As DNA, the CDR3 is TGTGCCAGCAGCGCCGGACAGGGGGGTGAGCAGTTCTTC. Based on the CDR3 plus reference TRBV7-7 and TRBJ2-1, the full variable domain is GAGVSQSPRYKVTKRGQDVTLRCDPISSHATLYWYQQALGQGPEFLTYFNYEAQPDKSGLPSDRFSAERPEGSISTLTIQRTEQRDSAMYRCASSAGQGGEQFFGPGTRLTVL.